Each of the 16 T cell receptor beta chains below was sequenced from the same sample in a study of CD8 T cells in Susac syndrome. Random hexamers served to reverse transcribe roughly 0.5 to 1 ug RNA. TCRdb re-called the immunoSEQ multiplex PCR reads with MiXCR, one entry per CDR3 protein. The sample contains some 170,000 distinct CDR3 sequences, roughly 95% of which appear only once. The sample was CD4+ T cells from PBMCs. The receptors shown here come from a human donor in good health.

V is TRBV7-8 and J is TRBJ1-4; unclear D gene. Per germline, CDR1 SGHVS and CDR2 FQNEAQ. V was trimmed by 3 bases and J by 8 bases, leaving 16 bases between them. The length of the CDR3 is 15 residues. In DNA form, the CDR3 reads TGTGCCAGCAGCTTGGAAAGAAGACTAAGGGAAAAACTGTTTTTT. Residues: CASSLERRLREKLFF.

The gene calls are TRBV30 and TRBJ1-2; 8 bases map to TRBD1. V gave up 4 bases and J gave up 5 bases; unmatched junction bases: 6. The CDR3 loop spans 13 amino acids. Germline assignment: CDR1 GTSNPN and CDR2 SVGIG (reference sequence). Here the CDR3 reads CAWTKDREYGYTF. CDR3 coding DNA: TGTGCCTGGACAAAGGACAGGGAGTATGGCTACACCTTC.

V is TRBV18 and J is TRBJ2-3; 11 bases fit TRBD2. Losses at the gene ends were 5 bases for V and 4 bases for J; bases not matched to a gene: 8. The CDR3 is 16 amino acids. Germline values: CDR1 KGHSH, CDR2 LQKENI. CDR3 bases: TGTGCCAGCTCAGAGTTTACTAGCGGGAGCGCAGATACGCAGTATTTT. It encodes CASSEFTSGSADTQYF.

The rearrangement links TRBV5-6 to TRBJ2-7, with TRBD1 identical over 9 bases. Germline V gives CDR1 SGHDT, CDR2 YYEEEE. CDR3 size: 15 residues. V gave up 4 bases and J gave up 3 bases; unmatched junction bases: 8. CDR3: CASSTIRQGVYEQYF. Here the CDR3 DNA reads TGTGCCAGCAGCACCATCCGACAGGGGGTCTACGAGCAGTACTTC.

This clonotype was detected a few times. The V gene is TRBV20-1, the J gene TRBJ2-1; no firm D call. Germline V gene data show CDR1 as DFQATT and CDR2 as SNEGSKA (reference sequence). Deletions cut 3 bases from V and 6 bases from J, with 6 bases between. This CDR3 is 11 amino acids long. CDR3 amino acids: CSASDLNEQFF. DNA for the CDR3: TGCAGTGCTAGTGACCTCAATGAGCAGTTCTTC.

The chain employs TRBV30 and TRBJ1-1, with D unclear. This CDR3 comprises 13 residues. The germline V gene has CDR1 GTSNPN and CDR2 SVGIG (reference sequence). The CDR3 spells CAHRLSGNTEAFF. The CDR3 DNA reads TGTGCACACCGGCTATCGGGAAACACTGAAGCTTTCTTT.

This chain connects TRBV7-2 to TRBJ2-3; D is tentatively TRBD1 or TRBD2 (6 bases each). The germline V and J ends were trimmed by 5 bases and 13 bases, with 16 bases remaining between them. The CDR3 totals 12 residues. Germline assignment: CDR1 SGHTA and CDR2 FQGNSA. CDR3 protein: CASSKGGHTEYF. The CDR3 coding sequence is TGTGCCAGCAGCAAGGGGGGACACACGGAGTATTTT.

Only one count was recorded for this clonotype. This rearrangement joins TRBV7-9 to TRBJ2-3, with D unclear. V was pared by 3 bases and J by 6 bases, with 13 bases between. Looked up from germline, CDR1 is SEHNR and CDR2 is FQNEAQ (reference sequence). The CDR3 has 14 residues. In nucleotides, the CDR3 is TGTGCCAGCAGCTTTTTCGGACCAAGCGATACGCAGTATTTT. Protein product: CASSFFGPSDTQYF.

J is TRBJ2-5 and V is TRBV29-1; the D is unclear. In germline, CDR1 is SQVTM, CDR2 ANQGSEA. Trimming stripped 2 bases from V and 3 bases from J, with 10 bases between. This CDR3 is built from 13 residues. In DNA, the CDR3 is TGCAGCGTTGAAAGTGTGGCAAAAGAGACCCAGTACTTC. Translation gives CSVESVAKETQYF.

The CDR3 DNA sequence: TGTGCCTGGGGGAAAGCGGGAGAGGCGGATACGCAGTATTTT. Its translation is CAWGKAGEADTQYF. The rearrangement links TRBV30 to TRBJ2-3; 8 bases align to TRBD2. Germline V gene sequence: CDR1 GTSNPN, CDR2 SVGIG (reference sequence). This CDR3 contains 14 residues. Trimming cost V 5 bases and J 6 bases; bases outside gene matches: 10.

The chain has TRBV27 and TRBJ2-7, with 7 bases lining up with TRBD1. With 8 bases clipped from V and 2 bases from J, the junction kept 9 bases outside the gene matches. The V gene's germline CDR1 is MNHEY and CDR2 SMNVEV (reference sequence). The CDR3 runs 14 residues. The DNA of the CDR3 is TGTGCCAGCCGTAAGGCAGGGGGTCCCTACGAGCAGTACTTC. Amino acids: CASRKAGGPYEQYF.

This clonotype appeared once. V gene TRBV29-1 combines with J gene TRBJ2-2; D gene ambiguous. The V end lost 3 bases, the J end lost 5 bases, and 4 bases lay between the germline ends. Germline V gives CDR1 SQVTM, CDR2 ANQGSEA. The CDR3 sequence is 11 residues long. DNA for the CDR3: TGCAGCGTTGAGCTGACCGGGGAGCTGTTTTTT. It translates to CSVELTGELFF.

The rearrangement links TRBV28 to TRBJ1-4; no firm D call. Trimming took 5 bases from V and 7 from J, leaving 5 bases between them. The CDR3 length is 11 residues. CDR1 is MDHEN, CDR2 SYDVKM, per germline. The DNA of the CDR3 is TGTGCCAGCAGTGTGGGTGAAAAACTGTTTTTT. It translates to CASSVGEKLFF.

This chain connects TRBV9 to TRBJ1-5; 7 bases fit TRBD1. The V gene end was trimmed by 0 bases and the J gene end by 9 bases; junction bases not matched to a gene: 9. This CDR3 spans 15 amino acids. The germline gives CDR1 SGDLS, CDR2 YYNGEE. The CDR3 DNA follows: TGTGCCAGCAGCGTAGGGGACAGCCGACAACGGCCCCAGCATTTT. Residues: CASSVGDSRQRPQHF. Using reference TRBV9 and TRBJ1-5 for the parts outside the CDR3, the full variable domain is DSGVTQTPKHLITATGQRVTLRCSPRSGDLSVYWYQQSLDQGLQFLIQYYNGEERAKGNILERFSAQQFPDLHSELNLSSLELGDSALYFCASSVGDSRQRPQHFGDGTRLSIL.

The chain joins TRBV7-2 to TRBJ2-2; TRBD2 agrees at 9 bases. There are 17 residues in the CDR3. V lost 5 bases and J lost 5; bases outside the gene matches: 12. Germline assignment: CDR1 SGHTA and CDR2 FQGNSA. The CDR3 DNA reads as TGTGCCAGCAGCAACAACGGAGCGGGAGGAGGAACCGGGGAGCTGTTTTTT. Its protein product is CASSNNGAGGGTGELFF.

This chain links TRBV30 with TRBJ2-5; no clear D. Trimming cost V 3 bases and J 2 bases, with 4 bases left between them. The CDR3 sequence is 11 residues long. CDR1 is GTSNPN, CDR2 SVGIG, per germline (reference sequence). The CDR3 loop is CAWSEQETQYF. CDR3 coding DNA: TGTGCCTGGAGCGAACAAGAGACCCAGTACTTC.